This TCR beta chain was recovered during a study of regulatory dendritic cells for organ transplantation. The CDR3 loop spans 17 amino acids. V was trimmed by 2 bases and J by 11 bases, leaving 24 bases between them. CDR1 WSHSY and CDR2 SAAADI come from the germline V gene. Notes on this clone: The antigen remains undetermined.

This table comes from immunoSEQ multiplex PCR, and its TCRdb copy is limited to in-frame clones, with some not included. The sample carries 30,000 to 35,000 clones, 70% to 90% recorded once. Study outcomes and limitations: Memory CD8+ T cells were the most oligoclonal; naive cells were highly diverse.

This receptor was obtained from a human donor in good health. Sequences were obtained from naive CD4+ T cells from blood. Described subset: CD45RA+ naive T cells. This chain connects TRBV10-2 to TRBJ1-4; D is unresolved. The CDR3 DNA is TGCGCCAGCAGTGAGCCGAGTCGCTTTAGAAACCCGGGGAAACTGTTTTTT. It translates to CASSEPSRFRNPGKLFF.